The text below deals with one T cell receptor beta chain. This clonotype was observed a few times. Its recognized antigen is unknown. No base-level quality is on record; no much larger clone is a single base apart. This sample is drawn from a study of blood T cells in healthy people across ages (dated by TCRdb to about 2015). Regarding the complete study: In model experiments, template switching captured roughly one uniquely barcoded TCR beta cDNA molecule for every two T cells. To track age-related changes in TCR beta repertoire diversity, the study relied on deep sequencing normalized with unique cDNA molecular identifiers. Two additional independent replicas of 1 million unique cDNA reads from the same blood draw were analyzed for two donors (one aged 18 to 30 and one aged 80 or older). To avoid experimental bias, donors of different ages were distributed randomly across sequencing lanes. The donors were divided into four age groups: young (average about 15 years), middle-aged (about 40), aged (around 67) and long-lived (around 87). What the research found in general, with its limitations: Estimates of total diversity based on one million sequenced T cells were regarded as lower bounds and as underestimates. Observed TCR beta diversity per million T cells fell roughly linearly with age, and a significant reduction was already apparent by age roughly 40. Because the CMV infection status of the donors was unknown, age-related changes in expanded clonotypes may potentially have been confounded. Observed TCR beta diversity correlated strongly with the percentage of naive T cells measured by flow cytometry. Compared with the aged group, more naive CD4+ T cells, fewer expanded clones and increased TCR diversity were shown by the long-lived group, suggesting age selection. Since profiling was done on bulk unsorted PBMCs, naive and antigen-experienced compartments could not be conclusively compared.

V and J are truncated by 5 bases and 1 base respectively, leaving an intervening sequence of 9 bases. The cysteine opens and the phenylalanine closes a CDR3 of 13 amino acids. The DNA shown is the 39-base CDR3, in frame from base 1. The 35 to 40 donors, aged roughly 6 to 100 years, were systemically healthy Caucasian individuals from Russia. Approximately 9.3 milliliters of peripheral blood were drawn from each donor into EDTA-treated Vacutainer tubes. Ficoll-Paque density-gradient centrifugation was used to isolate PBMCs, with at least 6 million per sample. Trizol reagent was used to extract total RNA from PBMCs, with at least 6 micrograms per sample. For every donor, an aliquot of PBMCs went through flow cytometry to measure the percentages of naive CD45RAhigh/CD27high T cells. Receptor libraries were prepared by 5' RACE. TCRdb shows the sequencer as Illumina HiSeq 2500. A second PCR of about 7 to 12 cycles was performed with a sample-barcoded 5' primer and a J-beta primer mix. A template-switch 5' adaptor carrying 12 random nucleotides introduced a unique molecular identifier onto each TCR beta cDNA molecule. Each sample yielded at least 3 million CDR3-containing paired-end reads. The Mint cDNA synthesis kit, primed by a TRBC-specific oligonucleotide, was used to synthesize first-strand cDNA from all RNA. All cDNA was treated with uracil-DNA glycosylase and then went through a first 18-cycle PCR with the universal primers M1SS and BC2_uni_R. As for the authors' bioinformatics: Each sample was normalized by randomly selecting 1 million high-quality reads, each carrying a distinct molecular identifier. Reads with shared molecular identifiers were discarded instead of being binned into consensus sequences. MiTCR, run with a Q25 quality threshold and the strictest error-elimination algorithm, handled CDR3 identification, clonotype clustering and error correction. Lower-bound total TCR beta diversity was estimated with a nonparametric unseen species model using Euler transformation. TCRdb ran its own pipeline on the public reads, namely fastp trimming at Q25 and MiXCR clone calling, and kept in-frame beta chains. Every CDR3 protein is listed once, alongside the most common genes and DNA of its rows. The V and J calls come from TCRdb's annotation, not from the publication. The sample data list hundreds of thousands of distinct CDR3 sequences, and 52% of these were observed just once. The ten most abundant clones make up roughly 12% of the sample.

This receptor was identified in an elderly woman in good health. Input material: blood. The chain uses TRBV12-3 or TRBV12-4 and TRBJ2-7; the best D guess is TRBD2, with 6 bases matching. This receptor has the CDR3 CASSGRDSYEQYF. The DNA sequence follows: TGTGCCAGCAGTGGGCGGGATTCCTACGAGCAGTACTTC.